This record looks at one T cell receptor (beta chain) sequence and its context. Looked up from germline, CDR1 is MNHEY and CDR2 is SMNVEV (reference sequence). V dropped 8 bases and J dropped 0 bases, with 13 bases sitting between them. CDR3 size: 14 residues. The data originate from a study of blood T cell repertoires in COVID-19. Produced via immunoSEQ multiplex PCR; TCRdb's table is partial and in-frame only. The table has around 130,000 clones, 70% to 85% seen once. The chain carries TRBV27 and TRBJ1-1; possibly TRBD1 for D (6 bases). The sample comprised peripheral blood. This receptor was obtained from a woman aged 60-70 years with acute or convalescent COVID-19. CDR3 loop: CASWNRALNTEAFF. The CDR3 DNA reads TGTGCCAGCTGGAACAGGGCATTGAACACTGAAGCTTTCTTT.